Listed below are T cell receptor beta chains from one sample, sequenced in a study of blood T cell repertoires in COVID-19. Profiled with immunoSEQ multiplex PCR; TCRdb holds only in-frame clones, not every one. The sample lists more than 200,000 clones, about 80% occurring once. The sequenced material came from peripheral blood. The receptors originated from a man aged 50 or older with active or convalescent COVID-19. Both conserved end residues are part of each CDR3. D genes are given only for firm matches. Some rows mark clone size as missing; the rest say once, few, many or name a class of expanded clone.

CDR3 DNA: TGTGCCAGCAGCTTAGAAGGGGTAGACACTGAAGCTTTCTTT
CDR3 protein: CASSLEGVDTEAFF
D gene: .
clone size: .
V gene: TRBV7-2
J gene: TRBJ1-1

CDR3 DNA: TGCAGTGCTCCCCTTACCTACGAGCAGTACTTC
CDR3 protein: CSAPLTYEQYF
D gene: .
clone size: .
V gene: TRBV20-1
J gene: TRBJ2-7

CDR3 DNA: TGTGCCAGTGTAGCGGTGGCAGGGGGCTCCGGGGAGCTGTTTTTT
CDR3 protein: CASVAVAGGSGELFF
D gene: TRBD1
clone size: .
V gene: TRBV19
J gene: TRBJ2-2

CDR3 DNA: TGCGCCAGCAGCCAAGGACAGGGGCCCTCTAGGGAAAAACTGTTTTTT
CDR3 protein: CASSQGQGPSREKLFF
D gene: TRBD1
clone size: .
V gene: TRBV4-1
J gene: TRBJ1-4

CDR3 DNA: TGTGCCAGCAGGTCAGGGGTCTATGGCTACACCTTC
CDR3 protein: CASRSGVYGYTF
D gene: .
clone size: .
V gene: TRBV28
J gene: TRBJ1-2

CDR3 DNA: TGCGCCAGCAGTGCACAGGGGGCGCGATACGAGCAGTACTTC
CDR3 protein: CASSAQGARYEQYF
D gene: TRBD1
clone size: .
V gene: TRBV10-1
J gene: TRBJ2-7

CDR3 DNA: TGTGCCAGCAGCCCCGGAGCAGGGGGTTACGAGCAGTACTTC
CDR3 protein: CASSPGAGGYEQYF
D gene: TRBD1
clone size: once
V gene: TRBV2
J gene: TRBJ2-7

CDR3 DNA: TGTGCCAGCAGTTTCAGGGAAACTGAAGCTTTCTTT
CDR3 protein: CASSFRETEAFF
D gene: .
clone size: .
V gene: TRBV12-3/TRBV12-4
J gene: TRBJ1-1

CDR3 DNA: TGTGCCAGCAGTTCGTCTCTTGTGCAGTACTTC
CDR3 protein: CASSSSLVQYF
D gene: .
clone size: .
V gene: TRBV27
J gene: TRBJ2-7

CDR3 DNA: TGTGCCAGCAGTTACTTCCGTTGGGCTCCCGACAATGAGCAGTTCTTC
CDR3 protein: CASSYFRWAPDNEQFF
D gene: .
clone size: .
V gene: TRBV6-5
J gene: TRBJ2-1

CDR3 DNA: TGTGCCAGCAGCCCGACAGTGAATGGCTATGGCTACACCTTC
CDR3 protein: CASSPTVNGYGYTF
D gene: .
clone size: .
V gene: TRBV5-6
J gene: TRBJ1-2

CDR3 DNA: TGTGCCTGGGCCGGGACAGGGGGCGAAGCTTTCTTT
CDR3 protein: CAWAGTGGEAFF
D gene: TRBD1
clone size: .
V gene: TRBV30
J gene: TRBJ1-1

CDR3 DNA: TGTGCCAGCAGCGGGACAGGGAATCAGCCCCAGCATTTT
CDR3 protein: CASSGTGNQPQHF
D gene: TRBD1
clone size: .
V gene: TRBV2
J gene: TRBJ1-5

CDR3 DNA: TGTGCCAGCAGCCCCCGACAGGGTTCGTACTACAATGAGCAGTTCTTC
CDR3 protein: CASSPRQGSYYNEQFF
D gene: TRBD1
clone size: .
V gene: TRBV7-6
J gene: TRBJ2-1

CDR3 DNA: TGTGCCAGCAGCTTATCGGAACACAGATACGAGCAGTACTTC
CDR3 protein: CASSLSEHRYEQYF
D gene: .
clone size: .
V gene: TRBV7-8
J gene: TRBJ2-7

CDR3 DNA: TGTGCCAGTAGTATTGGAGGCAGTTCCTATAATTCACCCCTCCACTTT
CDR3 protein: CASSIGGSSYNSPLHF
D gene: .
clone size: few
V gene: TRBV19
J gene: TRBJ1-6

CDR3 DNA: TGTGCCAGCAGCTTACGCCTACAGGAAAGCTCTGGAAACACCATATATTTT
CDR3 protein: CASSLRLQESSGNTIYF
D gene: .
clone size: .
V gene: TRBV7-2
J gene: TRBJ1-3

CDR3 DNA: TGTGCCAGCAGCTTAGAGTCAGGGGTACCTGGGGCCAACGTCCTGACTTTC
CDR3 protein: CASSLESGVPGANVLTF
D gene: .
clone size: once
V gene: TRBV7-3
J gene: TRBJ2-6

CDR3 DNA: TGTGCCTGGAGTGTCCATAGAGGGTCCTATGGCTACACCTTC
CDR3 protein: CAWSVHRGSYGYTF
D gene: .
clone size: .
V gene: TRBV30
J gene: TRBJ1-2

CDR3 DNA: TGCGCCAGCAGCCCCCCCTCAATGGCTTCATACAATGAGCAGTTCTTC
CDR3 protein: CASSPPSMASYNEQFF
D gene: .
clone size: .
V gene: TRBV5-1
J gene: TRBJ2-1

CDR3 DNA: TGTGCCACCAGGGACAGGGGCAATCAGCCCCAGCATTTT
CDR3 protein: CATRDRGNQPQHF
D gene: TRBD1
clone size: .
V gene: TRBV6-5
J gene: TRBJ1-5

CDR3 DNA: TGTGCCAGCAGCACCCCGGACAGAAGAAATGAGCAGTTCTTC
CDR3 protein: CASSTPDRRNEQFF
D gene: .
clone size: .
V gene: TRBV9
J gene: TRBJ2-1

CDR3 DNA: TGTGCCACCAGCAGAGTACAGGGAAACCAGCCCCAGCATTTT
CDR3 protein: CATSRVQGNQPQHF
D gene: .
clone size: .
V gene: TRBV15
J gene: TRBJ1-5